This TCR beta chain was captured by sequencing in a study of blood T cell repertoires in COVID-19. Germline CDR1 is LNHDA and CDR2 is SQIVND (reference sequence). This CDR3 has 15 residues. Trimming removed 4 bases at V and 3 bases at J, with 13 bases between. Per the original data handling: Reference gene primer amplification gave estimated nucleated cell counts. TCRdb keeps only in-frame clones here, not all; method: immunoSEQ multiplex PCR. V and J calls and clone size are given by that table; D and trimming were obtained from the DNA. Altogether about 16,000 clones are present, 70% to 90% being singletons, with the ten largest covering roughly 24%.

This sequence joins TRBV19 and TRBJ2-1; a weak D match, TRBD1 (6 bases). The receptor was isolated from a man aged 60-69 years with acute or convalescent COVID-19. Sequences were obtained from peripheral blood. The DNA of the CDR3 is TGTGCCAGTAGTAGGAGTAAGGGGGACTACAATGAGCAGTTCTTC. It is translated as CASSRSKGDYNEQFF.